This paragraph covers one TCR beta chain sequence. Its antigen is not identified. J gave up 5 bases and V 2 bases, and 2 bases lay outside the gene matches. Looked up from germline, CDR1 is SGDLS and CDR2 is YYNGEE. This CDR3 is built from 15 residues. GI sites, liver, skin and spleen were taken after median 9.75 post-mortem hours. The method was immunoSEQ multiplex PCR; TCRdb's version includes in-frame clones alone and lacks a portion of them. The sample records 740 or so clones, 45% to 50% being singletons. The entry originates in a study of tissue T cells after allogeneic stem cell transplantation. Whole-study results and caveats: Across patients, clones rarely overlapped, yet motif clusters were shared tissue-specifically. Which tissue TCRs were alloreactive or antigen-specific was not determined. Some clones might be persisting host cells.

The receptor's source is a female patient aged 40-69 years with steroid-refractory graft-versus-host disease after an allogeneic stem cell transplant. The T cells may partly be graft donor cells. This chain joins TRBV9 and TRBJ1-4; 11 nucleotides line up with TRBD1. The sample was jejunal tissue, taken at autopsy. The CDR3 DNA sequence: TGTGCCAGCAGCGTGGGGGACAGGGGGAATGAAAAACTGTTTTTT. It translates to CASSVGDRGNEKLFF.